This TCR beta chain was sequenced for a study of control samples from healthy donors and cancer patients. V was trimmed by 4 bases and J by 0 bases, leaving 8 bases between them. This CDR3 contains 14 residues. Germline CDR1 and CDR2: LGHDT and YNNKEL (reference sequence). Profiled with immunoSEQ multiplex PCR; TCRdb holds only in-frame clones, not every one. The data contain 90,000 to 110,000 clones, about four fifths of them seen just once; the ten biggest clones take up about 12%. The rearrangement uses TRBV3-1 (or the pseudogene TRBV3-2) and TRBJ2-3; D may correspond to TRBD1 or TRBD2 (5 bases each). The sequencing sample was made of blood. This sequence was found in a woman in her fifties or sixties in good health. The CDR3 DNA reads TGTGCCAGCAGCCGGGACGTAAGCACAGATACGCAGTATTTT. Protein product: CASSRDVSTDTQYF.